This TCR beta chain stems from a study of shared clonotypes between healthy human individuals. Donors, healthy HIV-negative adults, lacked recent acute infections or vaccinations. Every contributor of samples was a Caucasian grown-up residing in Nashville, Tennessee. Concerning this clone itself: Its antigen is unknown.

Findings and limits, study-wide: Limited genetic and exposure-history diversity came from having few donors.

The method was immunoSEQ multiplex PCR; TCRdb's version includes in-frame clones alone and lacks a portion of them. The table includes millions of clones, more than 80% detected once. The source is a man aged 18 to 30 in good health. Some clones in this sample may be carry-over from other donors' samples. The sample comprised naive CD4+ T cells from PBMCs. Sample subset: CD45RA+ positively selected.

CDR3 amino acids: CASSRRGSDTQYF. CDR3 sequence (DNA): TGTGCCAGCAGCAGACGCGGGTCAGATACGCAGTATTTT. The chain is built from TRBV4-2 and TRBJ2-3, with D maybe TRBD2 (5 bases). Germline V lookup: CDR1 LGHNA, CDR2 YNFKEQ. V lost 5 bases, J lost 4 bases, and 10 bases lay in between. This CDR3 contains 13 residues.